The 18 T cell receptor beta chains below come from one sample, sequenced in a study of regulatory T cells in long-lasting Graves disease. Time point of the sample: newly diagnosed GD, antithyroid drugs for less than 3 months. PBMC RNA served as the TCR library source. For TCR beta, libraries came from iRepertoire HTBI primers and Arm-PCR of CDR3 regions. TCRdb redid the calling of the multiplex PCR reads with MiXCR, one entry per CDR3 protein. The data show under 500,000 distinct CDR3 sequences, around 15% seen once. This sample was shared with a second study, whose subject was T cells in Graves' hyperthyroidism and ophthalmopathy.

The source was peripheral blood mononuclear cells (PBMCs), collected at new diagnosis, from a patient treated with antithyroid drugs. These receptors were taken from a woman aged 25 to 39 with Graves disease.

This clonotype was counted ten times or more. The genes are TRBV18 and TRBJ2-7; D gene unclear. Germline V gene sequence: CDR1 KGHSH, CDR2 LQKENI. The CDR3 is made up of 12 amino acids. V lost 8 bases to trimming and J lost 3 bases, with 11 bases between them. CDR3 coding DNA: TGTGCCAGCAGCCCCTCGGTCTACGAGCAGTACTTC. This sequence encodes CASSPSVYEQYF.

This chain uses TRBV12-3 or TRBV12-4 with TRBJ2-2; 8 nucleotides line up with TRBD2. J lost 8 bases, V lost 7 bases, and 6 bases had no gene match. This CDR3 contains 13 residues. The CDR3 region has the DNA TGTGCCAGCAAAGTTGCGGGAGGAGGGGAGCTGTTTTTT. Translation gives CASKVAGGGELFF.

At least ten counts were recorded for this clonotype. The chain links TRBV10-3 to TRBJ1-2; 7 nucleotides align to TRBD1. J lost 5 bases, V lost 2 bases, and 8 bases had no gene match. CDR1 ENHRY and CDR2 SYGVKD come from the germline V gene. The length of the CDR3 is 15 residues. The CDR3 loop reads CAISEGQVPSYGYTF. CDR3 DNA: TGTGCCATCAGTGAGGGACAGGTACCTTCATATGGCTACACCTTC.

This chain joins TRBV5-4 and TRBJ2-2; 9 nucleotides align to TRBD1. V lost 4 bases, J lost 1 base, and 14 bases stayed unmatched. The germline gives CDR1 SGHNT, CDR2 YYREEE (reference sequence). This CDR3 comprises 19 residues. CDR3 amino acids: CASSNTRWTGEKNTGELFF. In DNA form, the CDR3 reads TGTGCCAGCAGCAATACCCGGTGGACAGGGGAGAAGAACACCGGGGAGCTGTTTTTT.

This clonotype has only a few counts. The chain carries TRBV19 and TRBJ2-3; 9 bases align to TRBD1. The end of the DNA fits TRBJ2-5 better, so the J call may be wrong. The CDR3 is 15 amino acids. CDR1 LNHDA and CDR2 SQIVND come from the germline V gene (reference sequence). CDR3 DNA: TGTGCCAGTAGTCCAAGGACAGGGGCGAGAGAGACCCAGTACTTC. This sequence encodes CASSPRTGARETQYF.

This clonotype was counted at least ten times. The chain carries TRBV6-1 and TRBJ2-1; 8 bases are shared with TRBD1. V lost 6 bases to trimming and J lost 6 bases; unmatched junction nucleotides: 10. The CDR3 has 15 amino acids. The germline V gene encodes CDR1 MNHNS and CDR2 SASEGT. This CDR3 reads CASRASGGDGNEQFF. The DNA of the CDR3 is TGTGCCAGCAGAGCCTCAGGGGGCGACGGCAATGAGCAGTTCTTC.

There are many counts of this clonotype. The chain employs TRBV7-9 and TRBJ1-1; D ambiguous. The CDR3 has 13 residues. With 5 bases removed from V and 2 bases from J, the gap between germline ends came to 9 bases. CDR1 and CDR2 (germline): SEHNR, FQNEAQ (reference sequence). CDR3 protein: CASSRGGNTEAFF. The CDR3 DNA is TGTGCCAGCAGCCGAGGTGGAAACACTGAAGCTTTCTTT.

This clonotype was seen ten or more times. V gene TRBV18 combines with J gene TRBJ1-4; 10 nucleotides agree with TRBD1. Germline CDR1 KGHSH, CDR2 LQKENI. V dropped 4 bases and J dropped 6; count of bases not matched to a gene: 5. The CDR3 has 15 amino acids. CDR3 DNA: TGTGCCAGCTCACGGGACAGGGGAAGTCATGAAAAACTGTTTTTT. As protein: CASSRDRGSHEKLFF. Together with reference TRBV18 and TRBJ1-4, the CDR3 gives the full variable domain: NAGVMQNPRHLVRRRGQEARLRCSPMKGHSHVYWYRQLPEEGLKFMVYLQKENIIDESGMPKERFSAEFPKEGPSILRIQQVVRGDSAAYFCASSRDRGSHEKLFFGSGTQLSVL.

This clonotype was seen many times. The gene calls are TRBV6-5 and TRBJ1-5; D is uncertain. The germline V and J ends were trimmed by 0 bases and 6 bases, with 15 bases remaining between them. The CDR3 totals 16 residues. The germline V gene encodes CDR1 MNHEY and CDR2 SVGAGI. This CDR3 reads CASSYSTRGTSQPQHF. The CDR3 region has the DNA TGTGCCAGCAGTTACTCAACGCGGGGAACAAGTCAGCCCCAGCATTTT.

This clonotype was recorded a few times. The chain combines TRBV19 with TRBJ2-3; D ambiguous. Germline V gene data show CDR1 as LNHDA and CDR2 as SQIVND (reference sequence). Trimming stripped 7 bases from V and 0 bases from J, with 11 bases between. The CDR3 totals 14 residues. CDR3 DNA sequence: TGTGCCAGTACCCCACTTGCAAGCACAGATACGCAGTATTTT. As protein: CASTPLASTDTQYF. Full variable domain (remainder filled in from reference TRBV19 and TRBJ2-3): DGGITQSPKYLFRKEGQNVTLSCEQNLNHDAMYWYRQDPGQGLRLIYYSQIVNDFQKGDIAEGYSVSREKKESFPLTVTSAQKNPTAFYLCASTPLASTDTQYFGPGTRLTVL.

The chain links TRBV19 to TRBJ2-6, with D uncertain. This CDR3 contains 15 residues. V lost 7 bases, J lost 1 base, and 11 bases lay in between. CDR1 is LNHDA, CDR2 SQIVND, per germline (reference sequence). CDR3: CASTPDFSGANVLTF. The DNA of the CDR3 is TGTGCCAGTACCCCCGATTTTTCTGGGGCCAACGTCCTGACTTTC.

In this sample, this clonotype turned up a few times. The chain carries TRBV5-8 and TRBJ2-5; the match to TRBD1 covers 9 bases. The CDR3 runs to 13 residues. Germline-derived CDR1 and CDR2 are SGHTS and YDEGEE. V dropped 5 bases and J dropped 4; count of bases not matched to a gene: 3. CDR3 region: CASRTTGGETQYF. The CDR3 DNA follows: TGTGCCAGCAGAACGACAGGGGGAGAGACCCAGTACTTC.

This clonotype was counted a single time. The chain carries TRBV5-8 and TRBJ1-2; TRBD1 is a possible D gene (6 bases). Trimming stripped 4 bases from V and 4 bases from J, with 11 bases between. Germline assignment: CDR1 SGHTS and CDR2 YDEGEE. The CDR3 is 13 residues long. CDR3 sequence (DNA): TGTGCCAGCAGCGACAGGACCCTCTATGGCTACACCTTC. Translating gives CASSDRTLYGYTF.

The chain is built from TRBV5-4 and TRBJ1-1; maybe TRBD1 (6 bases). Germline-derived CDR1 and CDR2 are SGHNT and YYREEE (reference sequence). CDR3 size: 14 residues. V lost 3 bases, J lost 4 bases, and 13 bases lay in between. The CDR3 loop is CASSWGAGFTEAFF. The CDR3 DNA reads TGTGCCAGCAGCTGGGGGGCAGGGTTCACTGAAGCTTTCTTT.

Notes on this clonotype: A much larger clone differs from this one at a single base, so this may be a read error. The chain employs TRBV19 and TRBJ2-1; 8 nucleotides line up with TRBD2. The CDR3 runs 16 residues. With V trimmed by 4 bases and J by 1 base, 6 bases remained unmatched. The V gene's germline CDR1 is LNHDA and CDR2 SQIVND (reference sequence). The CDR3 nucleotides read TGTGCCAGTAGTACCGCCGGGACTAGGTCCTACAATGAGCAGTTCTTC. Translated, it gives CASSTAGTRSYNEQFF.

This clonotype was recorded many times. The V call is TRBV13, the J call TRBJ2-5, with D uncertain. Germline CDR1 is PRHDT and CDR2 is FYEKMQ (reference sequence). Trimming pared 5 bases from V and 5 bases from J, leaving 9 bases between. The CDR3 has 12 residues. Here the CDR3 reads CASSDSWETQYF. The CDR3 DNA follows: TGTGCCAGCAGCGATAGTTGGGAGACCCAGTACTTC.

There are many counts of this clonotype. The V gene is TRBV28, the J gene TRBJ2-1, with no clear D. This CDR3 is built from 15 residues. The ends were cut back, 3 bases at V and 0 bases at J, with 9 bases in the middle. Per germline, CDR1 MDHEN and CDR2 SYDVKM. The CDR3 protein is CASSFRGVSYNEQFF. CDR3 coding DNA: TGTGCCAGCAGTTTCCGTGGGGTCTCCTACAATGAGCAGTTCTTC.

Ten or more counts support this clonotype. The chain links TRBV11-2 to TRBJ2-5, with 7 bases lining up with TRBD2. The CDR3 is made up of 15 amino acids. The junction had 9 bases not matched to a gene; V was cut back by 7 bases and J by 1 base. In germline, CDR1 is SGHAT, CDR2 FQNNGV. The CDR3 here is CASNLLAGIQETQYF. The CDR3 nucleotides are TGTGCCAGCAACCTTTTAGCGGGTATCCAAGAGACCCAGTACTTC.